This T cell receptor (beta chain) was recorded in a study of T cells in Graves' hyperthyroidism and ophthalmopathy. Study summary: Before any treatment, at initial diagnosis, peripheral blood was collected.

This clonotype was detected ten times or more. Its antigen is not identified. V dropped 10 bases and J dropped 3 bases, with 18 bases sitting between them. CDR1 SNHLY and CDR2 FYNNEI come from the germline V gene. CDR3 length equals 14 residues. Uncontrolled infection, other autoimmune disease, pregnancy or lactation led to exclusion. Diagnoses rested on clinical symptoms, serum thyroxine and TRAb, thyroid ultrasound and orbital computed tomography. Study outcomes and limitations: Classification by a 13 V-J model distinguished ophthalmopathy from stable hyperthyroidism.

Amplification of TCR beta CDR3 regions used RNA as the template. The HTBI primer set served for first-round RT-PCR of the TCR CDR3. TCRdb analysed the multiplex PCR reads with MiXCR anew, one entry per CDR3 protein. This sample carries 500,000 to 800,000 distinct CDR3 sequences, approximately 14% of them seen once, and the ten largest clones take approximately 12%. V is TRBV2 and J is TRBJ1-1; maybe TRBD1 (5 bases). The sample taken for sequencing was blood. The source of this sequence is a woman aged 45-60 years with Graves' ophthalmopathy. Here the CDR3 DNA reads TGTGCCAAAACGGGGGAGCGAGGGGACACTGAAGCTTTCTTT. Amino acid sequence: CAKTGERGDTEAFF.